One and the same sample provided the 27 T cell receptor beta chains below, sequenced in a study of identical twins. TCRdb re-derived calls from the 5' RACE reads in MiXCR, one entry per CDR3 protein. The profile shows a few hundred thousand distinct CDR3 sequences, approximately 14% of them singletons. This sample also appeared in a second study, on yellow fever vaccine responses in identical twins.

Sequencing was carried out using CD4+ T cells sorted from blood. These receptors all stem from a woman between 18 and 30 years old in good health.

This clonotype was counted only a few times. This chain links TRBV3-1 with TRBJ2-5, with TRBD2 identical over 7 bases. CDR1 is LGHDT, CDR2 YNNKEL, per germline (reference sequence). The trim removed 0 bases at V and 7 bases at J, leaving 5 bases unmatched. The CDR3 consists of 14 residues. Here the CDR3 DNA reads TGTGCCAGCAGCCAAGATGTCGCTAGCGGGACCCAGTACTTC. Its translation is CASSQDVASGTQYF.

In this sample, this clonotype turned up many times. V and J are TRBV12-3 or TRBV12-4 and TRBJ2-2; 8 bases match TRBD1. There are 13 residues in the CDR3. J lost 15 bases, V lost 7 bases, and 13 bases had no gene match. In DNA, the CDR3 is TGTGCCAGCACCACCGGACAGGGAAGCGCTGTGTTTTTT. The encoded protein is CASTTGQGSAVFF.

The table lists this clonotype with a few counts. The gene calls are TRBV28 and TRBJ2-7, with D possibly being TRBD1 or TRBD2 (6 bases each). Between the trimmed V and J ends, which lost 7 bases and 1 base, there was a span of 11 bases. The CDR3 runs 13 residues. Germline V gene sequence: CDR1 MDHEN, CDR2 SYDVKM. The CDR3 coding sequence is TGTGCCAGCAAAACAGGGACTTCCTACGAGCAGTACTTC. Translation: CASKTGTSYEQYF.

This clonotype was recorded a few times. The chain employs TRBV30 and TRBJ1-4; possible D gene TRBD1, 5 bases. Germline CDR1 GTSNPN, CDR2 SVGIG (reference sequence). Trimming took off 0 bases at V and 5 bases at J, with 16 bases between the two ends. The length of the CDR3 is 16 residues. This chain's CDR3 is CAWSVTGPGRNEKLFF. The CDR3 DNA is TGTGCCTGGAGTGTTACAGGACCGGGGAGGAATGAAAAACTGTTTTTT. Full variable domain (rest looked up from reference TRBV30 and TRBJ1-4): SQTIHQWPATLVQPVGSPLSLECTVEGTSNPNLYWYRQAAGRGLQLLFYSVGIGQISSEVPQNLSASRPQDRQFILSSKKLLLSDSGFYLCAWSVTGPGRNEKLFFGSGTQLSVL.

This clonotype was seen a few times. V is TRBV6-2 or TRBV6-3 and J is TRBJ2-6; D perhaps matches TRBD1 (6 bases). CDR1 and CDR2 from the germline V gene are MNHEY and SVGEGT. There are 18 residues in the CDR3. V lost 5 bases and J 0 bases, leaving 17 bases between the germline ends. CDR3 DNA: TGTGCCAGCAGTGCACCTGGGACATTATCCTCTGGGGCCAACGTCCTGACTTTC. It yields the protein CASSAPGTLSSGANVLTF.

In this sample, this clonotype turned up many times. This chain joins TRBV12-3 or TRBV12-4 and TRBJ2-1; the match to TRBD1 covers 8 bases. This CDR3 is built from 15 residues. The trim removed 1 base at V and 8 bases at J, leaving 7 bases unmatched. CDR3 bases: TGTGCCAGCAGTTTAGAAGGCAGGGGGCAGGATGAGCAGTTCTTC. Amino acid sequence: CASSLEGRGQDEQFF.

This clonotype showed up just a few times. V gene TRBV7-9 combines with J gene TRBJ2-5; tentative D call: TRBD1 (7 bases). V gave up 5 bases and J gave up 7 bases, with 17 bases separating them. Germline V CDR1 and CDR2: SEHNR, FQNEAQ (reference sequence). The length of the CDR3 is 14 residues. CDR3 protein: CASSQQTGRSTQYF. CDR3 nucleotides: TGTGCCAGCAGCCAACAGACAGGGAGGTCGACCCAGTACTTC.

This clonotype was observed a handful of times. The chain couples TRBV3-1 to TRBJ2-1; D is unclear. Deletions cut 3 bases from V and 8 bases from J, with 8 bases between. Germline-derived CDR1 and CDR2 are LGHDT and YNNKEL (reference sequence). The CDR3 spans 12 residues. The chain's CDR3 is CASSQRTDEQFF. CDR3 DNA: TGTGCCAGCAGCCAGAGGACGGATGAGCAGTTCTTC.

This clonotype was seen repeatedly, ten times or more. V usage is TRBV28 and J usage is TRBJ2-7; TRBD2 matches 9 bases. Germline values: CDR1 MDHEN, CDR2 SYDVKM. The CDR3 length is 13 residues. Trimming at V came to 7 bases and at J to 2 bases, leaving 3 bases not matched to a gene. The CDR3 reads CASTLAGTYEQYF. The CDR3 DNA sequence: TGTGCCAGCACCCTAGCGGGGACCTACGAGCAGTACTTC. The whole variable domain, remainder taken from reference TRBV28 and TRBJ2-7, is DVKVTQSSRYLVKRTGEKVFLECVQDMDHENMFWYRQDPGLGLRLIYFSYDVKMKEKGDIPEGYSVSREKKERFSLILESASTNQTSMYLCASTLAGTYEQYFGPGTRLTVT.

This clonotype has only a few counts. The rearrangement joins TRBV20-1 to TRBJ1-4; TRBD1 agrees at 8 bases. J gave up 8 bases and V 5 bases, and 7 bases lay outside the gene matches. Germline V gene data show CDR1 as DFQATT and CDR2 as SNEGSKA (reference sequence). This CDR3 has 13 residues. CDR3 sequence: CSAQTGDGEKLFF. In DNA, the CDR3 is TGCAGTGCTCAGACAGGGGATGGGGAAAAACTGTTTTTT.

This clonotype was counted at least ten times. The CDR3 is CASSEPGLQGGYTF. CDR3 in DNA: TGTGCCAGCAGTGAGCCGGGACTACAGGGAGGCTACACCTTC. This rearrangement joins TRBV6-2 or TRBV6-3 to TRBJ1-2; a weak D match, TRBD1 (6 bases). Per germline, CDR1 MNHEY and CDR2 SVGEGT. CDR3 length equals 14 residues. Trimming shortened V by 5 bases and J by 8 bases, and 18 bases separated the two germline ends.

The CDR3 loop is CASSLEAGGVGNQPQHF. In nucleotides, the CDR3 is TGTGCCAGCAGCTTAGAAGCAGGGGGCGTCGGCAATCAGCCCCAGCATTTT. The chain links TRBV7-8 to TRBJ1-5; TRBD1 agrees at 8 bases. The CDR3 loop spans 17 amino acids. J lost 2 bases, V lost 1 base, and 7 bases had no gene match. Germline V gives CDR1 SGHVS, CDR2 FQNEAQ.

This clonotype was counted only a few times. This CDR3 is CASSPGQGRVYGYTF. CDR3 nucleotides: TGTGCCAGCTCACCGGGACAGGGGAGAGTCTATGGCTACACCTTC. This chain joins TRBV18 and TRBJ1-2; 10 bases align to TRBD1. The germline V gene encodes CDR1 KGHSH and CDR2 LQKENI. This CDR3 contains 15 residues. V shed 3 bases, J shed 4 bases, and the junction held 5 bases outside the gene matches.

There are many counts of this clonotype. The V and J genes are TRBV7-3 and TRBJ2-1; 8 bases match TRBD2. The trim removed 5 bases at V and 10 bases at J, leaving 10 bases unmatched. CDR3 length: 14 amino acids. The V gene's germline CDR1 is SGHTA and CDR2 FQGTGA. CDR3: CASSTSGTRGEQFF. The CDR3 region has the DNA TGTGCCAGCAGCACCTCCGGGACTAGGGGAGAGCAGTTCTTC.

The chain uses TRBV6-6 and TRBJ2-7; D gene ambiguous. Germline lookup yields CDR1 MNHNY and CDR2 SVGAGI (reference sequence). Trimming left V 0 bases short and J 6 bases short, with 9 bases between. This CDR3 contains 13 residues. CDR3 DNA: TGTGCCAGCAGTTACTCGATGGCCGGCGAGCAGTACTTC. Amino acid sequence: CASSYSMAGEQYF.

The genes are TRBV6-1 and TRBJ1-6; D uncertain. V was clipped by 6 bases and J by 8 bases, with 14 bases between them. The CDR3 sequence is 14 residues long. Germline V gene sequence: CDR1 MNHNS, CDR2 SASEGT. CDR3 coding DNA: TGTGCCAGCAGGGGAGACATCGGGGATTCACCCCTCCACTTT. Its translation is CASRGDIGDSPLHF.

The V and J genes are TRBV7-9 and TRBJ2-3; a possible D gene is TRBD1 (5 bases). This CDR3 is 15 amino acids long. V was clipped by 1 base and J by 8 bases, with 16 bases between them. The germline V gene encodes CDR1 SEHNR and CDR2 FQNEAQ (reference sequence). The CDR3 here is CASSLGQTEGATQYF. The DNA of the CDR3 is TGTGCCAGCAGCTTAGGTCAGACGGAAGGGGCTACGCAGTATTTT.

This sequence joins TRBV28 and TRBJ2-7; TRBD1 matches at 8 bases. The CDR3 totals 13 residues. Germline CDR1 and CDR2: MDHEN and SYDVKM. J was trimmed by 5 bases and V by 7 bases; bases with no gene match: 7. The CDR3 DNA is TGTGCCAGCATCCGGACAGGGAGTCACGAGCAGTACTTC. Translated: CASIRTGSHEQYF.

This clonotype came up a few times. The rearrangement uses TRBV25-1 and TRBJ1-6; D might be TRBD1 (5 bases). The length of the CDR3 is 13 residues. Germline V gene lookup returns CDR1 MGHDK and CDR2 SYGVNS. Trimming shortened V by 7 bases and J by 7 bases, and 11 bases separated the two germline ends. In DNA form, the CDR3 reads TGTGCCAGCACAAGGGGTGGAAATTCACCCCTCCACTTT. Its protein product is CASTRGGNSPLHF. Full variable domain (missing parts from reference TRBV25-1 and TRBJ1-6): EADIYQTPRYLVIGTGKKITLECSQTMGHDKMYWYQQDPGMELHLIHYSYGVNSTEKGDLSSESTVSRIRTEHFPLTLESARPSHTSQYLCASTRGGNSPLHFGNGTRLTVT.

This clonotype has only a few counts. The chain employs TRBV20-1 and TRBJ2-1; 8 bases fit TRBD1. The junction had 3 bases not matched to a gene; V was cut back by 0 bases and J by 8 bases. CDR1 and CDR2 from the germline V gene are DFQATT and SNEGSKA (reference sequence). This CDR3 has 13 amino acids. The CDR3 nucleotides read TGCAGTGCTAGAGATGACAGGGGCGATGAGCAGTTCTTC. This encodes CSARDDRGDEQFF.

This clonotype was observed a few times. The V gene is TRBV20-1, the J gene TRBJ2-7; 9 bases line up with TRBD2. Germline V gives CDR1 DFQATT, CDR2 SNEGSKA (reference sequence). The CDR3 extends over 17 amino acids. Trimming cost V 5 bases and J 3 bases; bases outside gene matches: 17. The CDR3 DNA is TGCAGTGCTCAACAGGTACCAGCGGGGGGACCTAGCTACGAGCAGTACTTC. Translated, it gives CSAQQVPAGGPSYEQYF.

This clonotype was recorded at least ten times. The chain employs TRBV10-3 and TRBJ1-2; 7 nucleotides match TRBD1. CDR3 length: 13 amino acids. Germline loops: CDR1 ENHRY, CDR2 SYGVKD. V lost 6 bases, J lost 6 bases, and 7 bases stayed unmatched. The CDR3 DNA is TGTGCCATCAGGAGACAGGGAGAGGATGGCTACACCTTC. Protein: CAIRRQGEDGYTF.

This clonotype was recorded a few times. V is TRBV5-1 and J is TRBJ2-5; tentatively, D is TRBD2 (6 bases). V was pared by 0 bases and J by 3 bases, with 24 bases between. The CDR3 has 19 amino acids. Looked up from germline, CDR1 is SGHRS and CDR2 is YFSETQ. CDR3 DNA: TGCGCCAGCAGCTTGGTAAGGTTACCAACCGGCGGGAAGAAAGAGACCCAGTACTTC. Translation: CASSLVRLPTGGKKETQYF. Full variable domain (outside the CDR3, taken from reference TRBV5-1 and TRBJ2-5): KAGVTQTPRYLIKTRGQQVTLSCSPISGHRSVSWYQQTPGQGLQFLFEYFSETQRNKGNFPGRFSGRQFSNSRSEMNVSTLELGDSALYLCASSLVRLPTGGKKETQYFGPGTRLLVL.

This clonotype has only a few counts. The chain is built from TRBV5-1 and TRBJ2-5; possibly TRBD1 for D (6 bases). Germline loops: CDR1 SGHRS, CDR2 YFSETQ. V lost 0 bases, J lost 2 bases, and 11 bases lay in between. This CDR3 contains 15 residues. CDR3 DNA sequence: TGCGCCAGCAGCTTGGGGTGGGGACAACAAGAGACCCAGTACTTC. Its protein product is CASSLGWGQQETQYF.

This clonotype was detected a few times. The chain uses TRBV7-9 and TRBJ1-1, with 9 nucleotides matching TRBD1. Germline CDR1 SEHNR, CDR2 FQNEAQ (reference sequence). The CDR3 has 16 amino acids. With 5 bases clipped from V and 4 bases from J, the junction kept 11 bases outside the gene matches. The CDR3 loop reads CASSPSPGQGRTEAFF. The CDR3 nucleotides are TGTGCCAGCAGCCCTAGCCCGGGACAGGGTCGCACTGAAGCTTTCTTT.

This clonotype has ten or more counts. The chain combines TRBV29-1 with TRBJ1-2; D gene unclear. This CDR3 is 16 amino acids long. V was cut by 4 bases and J by 6 bases, with 24 bases left in between. The germline V gene encodes CDR1 SQVTM and CDR2 ANQGSEA. The chain's CDR3 is CSVGMLSTRNLDGYTF. The CDR3 DNA reads TGCAGCGTTGGGATGTTGTCAACTAGAAACCTAGATGGCTACACCTTC.

This rearrangement joins TRBV9 to TRBJ2-1; 9 bases are a match to TRBD1. CDR1 is SGDLS and CDR2 is YYNGEE in the germline V gene. Trimming at V came to 1 base and at J to 6 bases, leaving 5 bases not matched to a gene. The CDR3 consists of 15 residues. CDR3 bases: TGTGCCAGCAGCGTAACAGGGGGCCCGATCAATGAGCAGTTCTTC. The encoded protein is CASSVTGGPINEQFF.